The sequence of this T cell receptor (beta chain) was determined in a study of T cell repertoires in cytomegalovirus infection. The overall study: A matching HLA type, together with CMV infection, was signaled by public TCR beta signatures.

TCRdb re-called the reads through MiXCR, storing one row per CDR3 protein. The table records 150,000 to 200,000 distinct CDR3 sequences, 8.5% to 10% of them present only once. V trimming: 5 bases; J trimming: 4 bases; junction bases outside the gene matches: 7. Germline V gene lookup returns CDR1 SEHNR and CDR2 FQNEAQ (reference sequence). This CDR3 region has 14 residues. This clonotype has at least ten counts. The rearrangement joins TRBV7-9 to TRBJ1-1; 7 bases match TRBD1. Sequenced material: PBMCs. This receptor was obtained from a human donor in good health (CMV status not recorded). Some clones in this sample may be carry-over from other donors' samples. CDR3 sequence (DNA): TGTGCCAGCAGCGAAACAGGGGCTGGCACTGAAGCTTTCTTT. Encoded protein: CASSETGAGTEAFF.